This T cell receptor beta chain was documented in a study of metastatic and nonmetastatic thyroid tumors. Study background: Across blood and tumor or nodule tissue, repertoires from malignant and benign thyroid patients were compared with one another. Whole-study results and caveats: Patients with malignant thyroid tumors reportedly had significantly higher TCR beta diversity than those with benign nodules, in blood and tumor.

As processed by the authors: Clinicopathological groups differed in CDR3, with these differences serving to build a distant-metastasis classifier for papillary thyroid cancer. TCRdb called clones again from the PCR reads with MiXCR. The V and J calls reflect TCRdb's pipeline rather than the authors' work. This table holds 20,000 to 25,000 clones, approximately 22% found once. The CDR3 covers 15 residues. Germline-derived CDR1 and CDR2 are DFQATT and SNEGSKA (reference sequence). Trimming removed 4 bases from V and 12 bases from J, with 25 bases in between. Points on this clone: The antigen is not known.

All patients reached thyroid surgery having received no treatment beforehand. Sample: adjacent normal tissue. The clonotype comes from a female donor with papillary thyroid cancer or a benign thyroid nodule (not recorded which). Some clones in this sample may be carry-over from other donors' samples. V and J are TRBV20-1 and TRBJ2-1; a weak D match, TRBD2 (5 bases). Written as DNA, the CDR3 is TGCAGTGCTATGAAGTTCCCCGGGGAAGGGATTGTGCAGTTCTTC. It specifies CSAMKFPGEGIVQFF.